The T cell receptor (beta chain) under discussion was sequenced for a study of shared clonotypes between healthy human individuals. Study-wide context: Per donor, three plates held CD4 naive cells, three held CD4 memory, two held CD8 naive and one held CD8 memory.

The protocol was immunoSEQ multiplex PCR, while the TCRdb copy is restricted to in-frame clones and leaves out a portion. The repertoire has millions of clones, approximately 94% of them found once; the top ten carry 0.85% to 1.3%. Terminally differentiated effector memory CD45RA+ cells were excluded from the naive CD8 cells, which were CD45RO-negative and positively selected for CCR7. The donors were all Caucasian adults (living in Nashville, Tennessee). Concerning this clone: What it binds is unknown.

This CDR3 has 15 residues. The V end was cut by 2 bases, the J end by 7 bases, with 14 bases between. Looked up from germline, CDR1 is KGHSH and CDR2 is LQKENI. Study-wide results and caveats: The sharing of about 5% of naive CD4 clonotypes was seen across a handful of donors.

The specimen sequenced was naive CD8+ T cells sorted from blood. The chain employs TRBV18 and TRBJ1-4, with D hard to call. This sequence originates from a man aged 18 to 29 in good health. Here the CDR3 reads CASSPFPGISEKLFF. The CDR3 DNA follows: TGTGCCAGCTCACCATTCCCGGGTATTAGTGAAAAACTGTTTTTT.